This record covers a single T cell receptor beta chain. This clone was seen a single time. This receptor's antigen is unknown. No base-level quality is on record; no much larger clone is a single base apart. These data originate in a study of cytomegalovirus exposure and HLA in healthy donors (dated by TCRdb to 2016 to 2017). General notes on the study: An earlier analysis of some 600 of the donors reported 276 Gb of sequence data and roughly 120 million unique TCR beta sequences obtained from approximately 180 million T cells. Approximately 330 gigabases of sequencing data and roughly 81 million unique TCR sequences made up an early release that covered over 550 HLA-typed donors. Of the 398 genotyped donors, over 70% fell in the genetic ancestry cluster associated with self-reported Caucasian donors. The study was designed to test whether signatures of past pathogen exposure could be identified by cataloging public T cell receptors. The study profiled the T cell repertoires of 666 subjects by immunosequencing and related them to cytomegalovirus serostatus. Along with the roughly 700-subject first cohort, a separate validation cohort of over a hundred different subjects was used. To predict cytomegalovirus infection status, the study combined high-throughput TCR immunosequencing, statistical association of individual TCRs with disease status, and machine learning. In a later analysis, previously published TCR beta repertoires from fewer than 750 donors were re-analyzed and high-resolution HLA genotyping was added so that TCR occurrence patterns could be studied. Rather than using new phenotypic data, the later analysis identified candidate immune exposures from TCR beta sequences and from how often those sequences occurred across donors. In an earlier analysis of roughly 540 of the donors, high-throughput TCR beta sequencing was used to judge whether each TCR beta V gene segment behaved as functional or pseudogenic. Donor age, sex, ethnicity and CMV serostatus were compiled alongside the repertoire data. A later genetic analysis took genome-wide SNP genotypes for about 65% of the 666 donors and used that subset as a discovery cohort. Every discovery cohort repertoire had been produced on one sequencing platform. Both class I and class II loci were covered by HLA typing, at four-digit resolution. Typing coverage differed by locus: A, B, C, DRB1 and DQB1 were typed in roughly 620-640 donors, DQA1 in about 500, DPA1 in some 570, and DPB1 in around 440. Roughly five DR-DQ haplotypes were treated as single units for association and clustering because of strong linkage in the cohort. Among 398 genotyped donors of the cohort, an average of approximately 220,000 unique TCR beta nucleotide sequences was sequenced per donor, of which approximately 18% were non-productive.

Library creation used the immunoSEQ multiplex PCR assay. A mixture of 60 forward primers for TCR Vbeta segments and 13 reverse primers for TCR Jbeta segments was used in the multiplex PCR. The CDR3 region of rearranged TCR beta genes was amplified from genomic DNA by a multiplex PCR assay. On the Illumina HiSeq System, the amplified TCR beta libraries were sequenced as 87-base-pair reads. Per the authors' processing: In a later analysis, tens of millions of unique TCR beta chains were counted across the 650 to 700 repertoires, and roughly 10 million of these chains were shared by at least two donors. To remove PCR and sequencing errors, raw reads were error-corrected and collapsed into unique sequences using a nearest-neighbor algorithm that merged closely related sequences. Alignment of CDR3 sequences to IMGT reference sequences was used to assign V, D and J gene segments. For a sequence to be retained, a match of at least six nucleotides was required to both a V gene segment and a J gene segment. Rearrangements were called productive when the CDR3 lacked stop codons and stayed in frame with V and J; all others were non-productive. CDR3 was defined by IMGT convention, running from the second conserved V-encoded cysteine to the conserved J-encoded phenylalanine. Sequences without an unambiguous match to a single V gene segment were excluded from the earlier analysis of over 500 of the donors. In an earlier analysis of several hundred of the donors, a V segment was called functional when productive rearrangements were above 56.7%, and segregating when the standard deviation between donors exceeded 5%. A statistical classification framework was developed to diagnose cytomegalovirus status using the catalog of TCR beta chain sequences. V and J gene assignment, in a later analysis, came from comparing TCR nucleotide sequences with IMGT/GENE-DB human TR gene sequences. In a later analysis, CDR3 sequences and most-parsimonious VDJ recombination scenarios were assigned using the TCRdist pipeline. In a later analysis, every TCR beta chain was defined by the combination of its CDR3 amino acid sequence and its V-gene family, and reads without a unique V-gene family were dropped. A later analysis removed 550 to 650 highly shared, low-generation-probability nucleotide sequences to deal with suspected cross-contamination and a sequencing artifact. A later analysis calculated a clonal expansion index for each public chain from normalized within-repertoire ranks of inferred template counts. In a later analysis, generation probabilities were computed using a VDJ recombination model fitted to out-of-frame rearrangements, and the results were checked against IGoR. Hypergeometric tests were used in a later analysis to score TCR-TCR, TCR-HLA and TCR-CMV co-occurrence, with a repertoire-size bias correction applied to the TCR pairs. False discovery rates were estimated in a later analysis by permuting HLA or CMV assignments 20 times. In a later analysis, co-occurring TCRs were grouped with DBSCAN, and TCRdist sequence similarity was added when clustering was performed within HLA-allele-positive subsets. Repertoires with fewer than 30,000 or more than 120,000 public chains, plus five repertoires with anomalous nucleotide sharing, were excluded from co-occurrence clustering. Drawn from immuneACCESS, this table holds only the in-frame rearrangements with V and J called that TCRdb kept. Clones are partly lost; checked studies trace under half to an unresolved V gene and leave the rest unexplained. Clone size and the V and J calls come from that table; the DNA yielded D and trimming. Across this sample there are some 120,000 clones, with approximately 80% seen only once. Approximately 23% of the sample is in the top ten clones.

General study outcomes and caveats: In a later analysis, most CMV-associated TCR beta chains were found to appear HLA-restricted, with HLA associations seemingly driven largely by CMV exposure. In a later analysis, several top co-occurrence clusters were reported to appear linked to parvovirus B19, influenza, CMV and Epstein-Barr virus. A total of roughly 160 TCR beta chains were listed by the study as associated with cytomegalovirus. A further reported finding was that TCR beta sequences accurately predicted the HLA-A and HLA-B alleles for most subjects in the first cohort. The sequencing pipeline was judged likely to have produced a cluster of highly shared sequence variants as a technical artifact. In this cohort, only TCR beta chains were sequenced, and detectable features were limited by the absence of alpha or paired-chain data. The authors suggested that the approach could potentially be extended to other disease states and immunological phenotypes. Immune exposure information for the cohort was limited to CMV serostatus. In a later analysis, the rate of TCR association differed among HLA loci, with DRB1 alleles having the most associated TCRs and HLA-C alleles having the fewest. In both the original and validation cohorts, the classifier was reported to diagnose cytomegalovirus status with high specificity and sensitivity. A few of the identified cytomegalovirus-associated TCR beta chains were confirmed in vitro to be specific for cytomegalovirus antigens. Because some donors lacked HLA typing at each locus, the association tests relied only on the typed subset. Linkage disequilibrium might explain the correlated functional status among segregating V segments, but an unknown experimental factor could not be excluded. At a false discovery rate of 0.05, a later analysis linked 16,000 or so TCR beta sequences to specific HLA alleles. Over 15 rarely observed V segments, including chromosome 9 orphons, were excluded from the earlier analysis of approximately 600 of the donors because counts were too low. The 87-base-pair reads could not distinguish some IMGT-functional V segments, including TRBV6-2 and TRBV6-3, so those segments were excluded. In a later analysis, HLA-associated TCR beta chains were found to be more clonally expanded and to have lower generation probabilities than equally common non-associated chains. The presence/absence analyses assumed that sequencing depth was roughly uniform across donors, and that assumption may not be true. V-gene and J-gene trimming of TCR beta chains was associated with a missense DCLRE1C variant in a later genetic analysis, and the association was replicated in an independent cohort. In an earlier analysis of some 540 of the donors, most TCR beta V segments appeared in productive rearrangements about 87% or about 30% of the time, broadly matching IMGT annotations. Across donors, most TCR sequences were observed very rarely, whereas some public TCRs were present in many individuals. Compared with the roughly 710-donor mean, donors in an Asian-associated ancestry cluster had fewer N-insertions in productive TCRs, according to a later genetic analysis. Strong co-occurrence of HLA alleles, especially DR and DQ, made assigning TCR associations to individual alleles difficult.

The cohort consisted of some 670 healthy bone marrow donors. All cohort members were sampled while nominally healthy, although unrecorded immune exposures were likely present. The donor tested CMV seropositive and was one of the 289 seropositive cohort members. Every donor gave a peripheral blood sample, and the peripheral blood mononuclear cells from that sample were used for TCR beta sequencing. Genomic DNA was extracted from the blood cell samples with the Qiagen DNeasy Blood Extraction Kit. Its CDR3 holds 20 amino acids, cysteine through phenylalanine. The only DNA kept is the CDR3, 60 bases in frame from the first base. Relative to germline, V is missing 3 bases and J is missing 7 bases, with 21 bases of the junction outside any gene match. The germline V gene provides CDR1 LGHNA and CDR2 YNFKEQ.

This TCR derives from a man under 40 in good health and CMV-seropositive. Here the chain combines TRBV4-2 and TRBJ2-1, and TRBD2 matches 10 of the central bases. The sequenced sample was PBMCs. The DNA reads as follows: TGTGCCAGCAGCCAGGGGATCGTCGAATACGGGCTAGCGGGGGTTAATGAGCAGTTCTTC. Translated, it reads CASSQGIVEYGLAGVNEQFF.